This passage covers 28 T cell receptor beta chains from one sample sequenced in a study of blood T cell repertoires in COVID-19. Only in-frame clones appear in the TCRdb table, and some are missing; sequencing was by immunoSEQ multiplex PCR. The sample yields 220,000 or so clones, about 90% seen once. Material for sequencing was PBMCs or T cells enriched from blood (not recorded which). The source of these receptors is a man under 40 who had been exposed to COVID-19.

The chain recombines TRBV9 with TRBJ1-3; D gene uncertain. V was cut by 4 bases and J by 3 bases, with 2 bases left in between. Germline loops: CDR1 SGDLS, CDR2 YYNGEE. The CDR3 is 11 amino acids. CDR3 region: CASSLGNTIYF. The CDR3 DNA reads TGTGCCAGCAGCCTTGGAAACACCATATATTTT. Full variable domain (remainder filled in from reference TRBV9 and TRBJ1-3): DSGVTQTPKHLITATGQRVTLRCSPRSGDLSVYWYQQSLDQGLQFLIQYYNGEERAKGNILERFSAQQFPDLHSELNLSSLELGDSALYFCASSLGNTIYFGEGSWLTVV.

The gene calls are TRBV2 and TRBJ1-1; the match to TRBD1 covers 12 bases. CDR1 and CDR2 from the germline V gene are SNHLY and FYNNEI. The CDR3 is 15 residues long. V was pared by 7 bases and J by 0 bases, with 3 bases of the junction left unmatched. CDR3 loop: CASKGQGALNTEAFF. The CDR3 region has the DNA TGTGCCAGCAAGGGACAGGGGGCCCTGAACACTGAAGCTTTCTTT.

The V gene is TRBV7-9, the J gene TRBJ1-1; 7 bases agree with TRBD1. The J segment lost 4 bases and the V segment lost 5 bases, leaving 10 bases of the junction unmatched. The CDR3 loop spans 15 amino acids. Germline V gene data show CDR1 as SEHNR and CDR2 as FQNEAQ (reference sequence). Here the CDR3 reads CASSPLQGMGTEAFF. The CDR3 DNA is TGTGCCAGCAGCCCCCTACAGGGGATGGGCACTGAAGCTTTCTTT.

The V call is TRBV3-1 (or the pseudogene TRBV3-2), the J call TRBJ2-3; no definite D call. Germline CDR1 and CDR2: LGHDT and YNNKEL (reference sequence). The V gene lost 4 bases and the J gene lost 2 bases, with 4 bases spanning the gap. This CDR3 is 12 amino acids long. The CDR3: CASSPNTDTQYF. The CDR3 DNA reads as TGTGCCAGCAGCCCTAACACAGATACGCAGTATTTT.

The rearrangement links TRBV10-3 to TRBJ1-5; no clear D. V lost 6 bases to trimming and J lost 0 bases, with 12 bases between them. The CDR3 sequence is 15 residues long. CDR1 is ENHRY and CDR2 is SYGVKD in the germline V gene. CDR3 in amino acids: CAIREGNYSNQPQHF. CDR3 DNA: TGTGCCATCAGGGAGGGAAACTATAGCAATCAGCCCCAGCATTTT.

This clone was seen only once. The CDR3 loop is CASSSTYEQYF. CDR3 sequence (DNA): TGTGCCAGCAGCTCTACCTACGAGCAGTACTTC. The chain uses TRBV7-9 and TRBJ2-7; D ambiguous. The CDR3 covers 11 residues. Trimming took 4 bases from V and 2 from J, leaving 3 bases between them. Germline loops: CDR1 SEHNR, CDR2 FQNEAQ (reference sequence).

This sequence joins TRBV29-1 and TRBJ2-1; D not certain. The CDR3 length is 11 residues. V lost 4 bases, J lost 9 bases, and 10 bases lay in between. The germline V gene has CDR1 SQVTM and CDR2 ANQGSEA. In nucleotides, the CDR3 is TGCAGCGTTGTAGAACCCGGTGAGCAGTTCTTC. Translation gives CSVVEPGEQFF.

This clone occurred once. The chain employs TRBV3-1 (or the pseudogene TRBV3-2) and TRBJ2-5; 8 positions match TRBD2. The germline V gene encodes CDR1 LGHDT and CDR2 YNNKEL (reference sequence). The CDR3 totals 14 residues. J lost 5 bases, V lost 2 bases, and 4 bases had no gene match. CDR3 region: CASSQSRGGETQYF. In nucleotides, the CDR3 is TGTGCCAGCAGCCAAAGCCGGGGGGGGGAGACCCAGTACTTC.

This chain joins TRBV4-1 and TRBJ2-2; 10 nucleotides line up with TRBD2. Germline assignment: CDR1 MGHRA and CDR2 YSYEKL. The CDR3 spans 18 residues. V was clipped by 2 bases and J by 1 base; unmatched bases: 7. The CDR3 DNA follows: TGCGCCAGCAGCCAACTCAGATTAGCGGGGGGGAACACCGGGGAGCTGTTTTTT. This translates into CASSQLRLAGGNTGELFF.

The chain carries TRBV27 and TRBJ2-7, with 7 nucleotides matching TRBD1. Germline V gives CDR1 MNHEY, CDR2 SMNVEV (reference sequence). The V gene end was trimmed by 4 bases and the J gene end by 2 bases; junction bases not matched to a gene: 8. This CDR3 spans 15 amino acids. DNA for the CDR3: TGTGCCAGCAGTTCCTTGACAGGGTATCCCTACGAGCAGTACTTC. The encoded protein is CASSSLTGYPYEQYF.

The chain has TRBV7-9 and TRBJ1-2, with TRBD1 matching over 9 bases. Germline CDR1 and CDR2: SEHNR and FQNEAQ (reference sequence). J gave up 0 bases and V 5 bases, and 16 bases lay outside the gene matches. The CDR3 runs 19 residues. The CDR3 DNA is TGTGCCAGCAGCCACCCCGTTGGACAGGGGCCGGGGACTAACTATGGCTACACCTTC. Translating gives CASSHPVGQGPGTNYGYTF.

The CDR3 loop is CASSDTYRGGTYNEQFF. DNA for the CDR3: TGTGCCAGCAGTGATACGTATCGAGGGGGAACCTACAATGAGCAGTTCTTC. The J gene is TRBJ2-1, the V gene TRBV6-4; D possibly corresponds to TRBD1 (6 bases). The CDR3 spans 17 residues. Per the germline V gene, CDR1 is MRHNA and CDR2 is SNTAGT. The germline V and J ends were trimmed by 3 bases and 2 bases, with 17 bases remaining between them.

The chain employs TRBV27 and TRBJ1-5; D gene unclear. The CDR3 has 14 amino acids. The germline V gene has CDR1 MNHEY and CDR2 SMNVEV (reference sequence). With 10 bases removed from V and 0 bases from J, the gap between germline ends came to 13 bases. The CDR3 DNA is TGTGCCACCAGGCAGGACTATAGCAATCAGCCCCAGCATTTT. It specifies CATRQDYSNQPQHF.

V is TRBV5-4 and J is TRBJ1-2, with TRBD1 as a possible D gene (6 bases). The CDR3 runs 14 residues. The ends were cut back, 4 bases at V and 2 bases at J, with 12 bases in the middle. Per the germline V gene, CDR1 is SGHNT and CDR2 is YYREEE (reference sequence). The CDR3 spells CASSAQGTNYGYTF. The CDR3 DNA reads TGTGCCAGCAGCGCGCAAGGGACAAACTATGGCTACACCTTC.

The chain couples TRBV6-5 to TRBJ1-2, with a weak D call TRBD1 (6 bases). Trimming pared 6 bases from V and 5 bases from J, leaving 13 bases between. Germline V gene sequence: CDR1 MNHEY, CDR2 SVGAGI. The CDR3 has 13 amino acids. The CDR3 spells CASRRQEAYGYTF. CDR3 bases: TGTGCCAGCAGAAGACAGGAGGCTTATGGCTACACCTTC.

This chain connects TRBV27 to TRBJ2-7, with 9 nucleotides matching TRBD1. After removal of 6 bases from V and 6 bases from J, the junction contained 6 bases not matched to a gene. Germline-derived CDR1 and CDR2 are MNHEY and SMNVEV (reference sequence). This CDR3 comprises 13 residues. CDR3 region: CASRGTGTIEQYF. CDR3 in DNA: TGTGCCAGCAGAGGGACAGGGACAATCGAGCAGTACTTC.

This chain links TRBV4-3 with TRBJ2-2, with a possible D match to TRBD2 (6 bases). Trimming shortened V by 0 bases and J by 1 base, and 15 bases separated the two germline ends. This CDR3 spans 18 amino acids. Germline V gives CDR1 LGHNA, CDR2 YSLEER. In DNA, the CDR3 is TGCGCCAGCAGCCAAGACGCGTCGGGGGACCTGAACACCGGGGAGCTGTTTTTT. The encoded protein is CASSQDASGDLNTGELFF.

This chain joins TRBV29-1 and TRBJ1-2; D is possibly TRBD1 (6 bases). The V gene's germline CDR1 is SQVTM and CDR2 ANQGSEA. The CDR3 length is 12 residues. Trimming stripped 8 bases from V and 8 bases from J, with 18 bases between. CDR3 sequence reads: CSPPGQSEGYTF. DNA for the CDR3: TGCAGCCCTCCTGGACAGTCTGAGGGCTACACCTTC. Drawing the rest from reference TRBV29-1 and TRBJ1-2, the complete variable domain is SAVISQKPSRDICQRGTSLTIQCQVDSQVTMMFWYRQQPGQSLTLIATANQGSEATYESGFVIDKFPISRPNLTFSTLTVSNMSPEDSSIYLCSPPGQSEGYTFGSGTRLTVV.

The CDR3 region is CASRFVVPEKLFF. The CDR3 nucleotides are TGTGCAAGTCGCTTCGTAGTCCCCGAAAAACTGTTTTTT. This chain links TRBV12-2 with TRBJ1-4. TRBV12-2 represents a pseudogene. The CDR3 is made up of 13 amino acids.

The chain is built from TRBV7-9 and TRBJ1-1; 12 bases fit TRBD1. This CDR3 is built from 17 residues. Germline loops: CDR1 SEHNR, CDR2 FQNEAQ (reference sequence). The V and J ends lost 5 bases and 5 bases, in that order; junction bases with no gene match: 12. CDR3 protein: CASSGSGTGGAWTEAFF. CDR3 in DNA: TGTGCCAGCAGCGGTAGTGGGACAGGGGGCGCCTGGACTGAAGCTTTCTTT.

V and J are TRBV5-1 and TRBJ2-1, with 10 nucleotides matching TRBD1. The CDR3 has 16 amino acids. The V gene's germline CDR1 is SGHRS and CDR2 YFSETQ. V dropped 3 bases and J dropped 7; count of bases not matched to a gene: 10. The CDR3 DNA reads as TGCGCCAGCAGCTGGTTCCCGGACAGGGGGGGAAATGAGCAGTTCTTC. Its protein is CASSWFPDRGGNEQFF.

The V and J genes are TRBV12-2 and TRBJ2-1; TRBD1 is the table's D call and was not checked against the DNA. TRBV12-2 is described as a pseudogene. The CDR3 spans 17 residues. The CDR3, as DNA: TGTGCAAGTCGCCCCTACTATCCAGGGGACAACTACAATGAGCAGTTCTTC. Its translation is CASRPYYPGDNYNEQFF.

The J gene is TRBJ2-3, the V gene TRBV27; TRBD2 might be the D (6 bases). Germline V gives CDR1 MNHEY, CDR2 SMNVEV (reference sequence). The CDR3 is 14 residues long. The V and J ends lost 0 bases and 6 bases respectively, with 10 bases between them. This CDR3 is CASSLSRGLDTQYF. DNA of the CDR3: TGTGCCAGCAGTTTATCGAGGGGACTCGATACGCAGTATTTT.

The chain's CDR3 is CASSLGTGGQTYEQYF. CDR3 DNA sequence: TGTGCCAGCAGCTTAGGGACCGGGGGTCAAACCTACGAGCAGTACTTC. This chain joins TRBV7-9 and TRBJ2-7, with D possibly matching TRBD2 (6 bases). The CDR3 runs to 16 residues. Germline V gene sequence: CDR1 SEHNR, CDR2 FQNEAQ (reference sequence). The V end lost 1 base, the J end lost 2 bases, and 15 bases lay between the germline ends.

This chain joins TRBV28 and TRBJ2-7; 9 nucleotides align to TRBD1. V dropped 5 bases and J dropped 3; count of bases not matched to a gene: 5. The germline V gene has CDR1 MDHEN and CDR2 SYDVKM. The CDR3 spans 14 residues. CDR3 DNA: TGTGCCAGCAGTACCGGGACAGGGCGCTACGAGCAGTACTTC. This codes for CASSTGTGRYEQYF.

This rearrangement joins TRBV5-4 to TRBJ1-2; 9 nucleotides match TRBD1. The CDR3 length is 14 residues. The V segment lost 4 bases and the J segment 5 bases; nucleotides outside the gene matches: 6. Germline CDR1 reads SGHNT; CDR2 reads YYREEE (reference sequence). The CDR3 bases are TGTGCCAGCAGCCTGGGACAGGGAGGTTATGGCTACACCTTC. This translates into CASSLGQGGYGYTF.

The CDR3 region is CASTTTQGLGSPLHF. DNA for the CDR3: TGTGCCAGCACCACTACTCAGGGTCTTGGGTCACCCCTCCACTTT. The chain joins TRBV2 to TRBJ1-6; a possible D gene is TRBD1 (5 bases). There are 15 residues in the CDR3. Germline assignment: CDR1 SNHLY and CDR2 FYNNEI. The ends were cut back, 7 bases at V and 10 bases at J, with 20 bases in the middle.

This chain uses TRBV2 with TRBJ2-4, with 8 bases lining up with TRBD2. CDR3 length equals 16 residues. The ends lost 6 bases at V and 0 bases at J; junction bases unmatched: 7. The germline CDR1 and CDR2 sequences are SNHLY and FYNNEI. DNA of the CDR3: TGTGCCAGCAGGTTCGGCGGGGGGATAGCCAAAAACATTCAGTACTTC. Translated: CASRFGGGIAKNIQYF.